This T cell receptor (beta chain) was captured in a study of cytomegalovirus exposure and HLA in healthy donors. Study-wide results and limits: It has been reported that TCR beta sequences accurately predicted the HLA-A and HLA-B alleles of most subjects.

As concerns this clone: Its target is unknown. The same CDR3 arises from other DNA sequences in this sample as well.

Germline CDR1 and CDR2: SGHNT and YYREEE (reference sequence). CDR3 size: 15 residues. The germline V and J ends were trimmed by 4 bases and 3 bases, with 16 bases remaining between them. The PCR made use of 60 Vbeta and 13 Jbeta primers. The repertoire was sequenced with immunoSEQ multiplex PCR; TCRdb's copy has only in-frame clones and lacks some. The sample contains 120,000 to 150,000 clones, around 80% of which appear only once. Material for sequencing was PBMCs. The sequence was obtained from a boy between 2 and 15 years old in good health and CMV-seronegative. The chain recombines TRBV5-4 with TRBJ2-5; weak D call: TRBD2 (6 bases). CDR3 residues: CASSPLGLAEETQYF. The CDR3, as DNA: TGTGCCAGCAGCCCCCTGGGACTGGCGGAAGAGACCCAGTACTTC.